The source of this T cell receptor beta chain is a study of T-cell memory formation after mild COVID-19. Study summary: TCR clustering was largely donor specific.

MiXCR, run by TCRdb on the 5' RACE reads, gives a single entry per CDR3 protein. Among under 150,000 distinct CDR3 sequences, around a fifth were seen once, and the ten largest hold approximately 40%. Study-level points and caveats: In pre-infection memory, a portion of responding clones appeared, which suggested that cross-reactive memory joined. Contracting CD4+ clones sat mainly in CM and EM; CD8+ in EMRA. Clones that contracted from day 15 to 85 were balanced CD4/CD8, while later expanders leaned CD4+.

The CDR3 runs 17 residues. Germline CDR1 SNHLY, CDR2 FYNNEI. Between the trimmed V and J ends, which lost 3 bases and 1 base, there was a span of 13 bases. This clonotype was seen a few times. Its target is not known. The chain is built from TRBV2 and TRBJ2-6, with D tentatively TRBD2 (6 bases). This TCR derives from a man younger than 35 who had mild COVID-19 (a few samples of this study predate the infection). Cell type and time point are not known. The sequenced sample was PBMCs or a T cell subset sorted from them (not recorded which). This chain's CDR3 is CASSDSGRISGANVLTF. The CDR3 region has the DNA TGTGCCAGCAGTGATTCGGGGAGGATATCTGGGGCCAACGTCCTGACTTTC.